One and the same sample provided the 13 T cell receptor beta chains below, sequenced in a study of CD8 T cells in Susac syndrome. Random hexamers were used to reverse transcribe the RNA input (about 0.45 to 1 ug). MiXCR was run by TCRdb on the immunoSEQ multiplex PCR reads, yielding one entry per CDR3 protein. This table has about 200,000 distinct CDR3 sequences, 85% to 95% appearing once. Material for sequencing was CD4+ T cells from PBMCs. The origin of the receptors is a human donor in good health.

The gene calls are TRBV7-9 and TRBJ2-7, with D possibly matching TRBD1 (5 bases). Trimming took off 6 bases at V and 1 base at J, with 13 bases between the two ends. This CDR3 has 14 residues. CDR1 and CDR2 from the germline V gene are SEHNR and FQNEAQ (reference sequence). CDR3 sequence: CASSHDSGSYEQYV. The CDR3 bases are TGTGCCAGCAGTCATGACAGTGGATCCTACGAGCAGTACGTC.

V gene TRBV24-1 combines with J gene TRBJ2-3; 8 bases fit TRBD1. This CDR3 has 16 amino acids. CDR1 and CDR2 (germline): KGHDR, SFDVKD. Germline trimming cut 4 bases from V and 4 bases from J; bases unmatched to any gene: 9. The CDR3 DNA follows: TGTGCCACCAGTGAGCCCCCCGGGACAGGCCCAGATACGCAGTATTTT. Encoded protein: CATSEPPGTGPDTQYF.

V usage is TRBV6-1 and J usage is TRBJ2-5; 7 nucleotides line up with TRBD1. The CDR3 is 15 amino acids. Looked up from germline, CDR1 is MNHNS and CDR2 is SASEGT. With 5 bases clipped from V and 0 bases from J, the junction kept 6 bases outside the gene matches. CDR3 in DNA: TGTGCCAGCAGTCGAGGGGGCTCGTACCAAGAGACCCAGTACTTC. It yields the protein CASSRGGSYQETQYF.

This sequence joins TRBV3-1 and TRBJ2-3, with D possibly TRBD2 on 6 matching bases. The V end was cut by 0 bases, the J end by 7 bases, with 11 bases between. Germline CDR1 and CDR2: LGHDT and YNNKEL (reference sequence). The CDR3 has 14 amino acids. As DNA, the CDR3 is TGTGCCAGCAGCCAAGATCAGGCGGGGAATACGCAGTATTTT. As protein: CASSQDQAGNTQYF.

This chain connects TRBV19 to TRBJ2-1; TRBD1 agrees at 8 bases. This CDR3 is 16 amino acids long. CDR1 and CDR2 from the germline V gene are LNHDA and SQIVND (reference sequence). The ends lost 3 bases at V and 5 bases at J; junction bases unmatched: 9. CDR3 DNA sequence: TGTGCCAGTAGTATTGAGACAGGGGAAGGGCACAATGAGCAGTTCTTC. It translates to CASSIETGEGHNEQFF.

The gene calls are TRBV6-6 and TRBJ2-5; no firm D call. V lost 4 bases and J 5 bases, leaving 8 bases between the germline ends. Per germline, CDR1 MNHNY and CDR2 SVGAGI (reference sequence). There are 12 residues in the CDR3. The CDR3 DNA reads TGTGCCAGCAGTTGGGCGAAGGAGACCCAGTACTTC. Translation gives CASSWAKETQYF.

The chain joins TRBV3-1 to TRBJ2-3; D ambiguous. Germline CDR1 LGHDT, CDR2 YNNKEL (reference sequence). Trimming cost V 3 bases and J 5 bases, with 6 bases left between them. The length of the CDR3 is 12 residues. The CDR3: CASSQVRDTQYF. The CDR3 DNA is TGTGCCAGCAGCCAGGTGAGAGATACGCAGTATTTT.

V and J are TRBV6-1 and TRBJ2-3, with D tentatively TRBD1 (5 bases). The CDR3 has 16 amino acids. The V and J ends lost 3 bases and 2 bases respectively, with 15 bases between them. Germline assignment: CDR1 MNHNS and CDR2 SASEGT. DNA for the CDR3: TGTGCCAGCAGTGAGAATTCAGGGTGGCACACAGATACGCAGTATTTT. The encoded protein is CASSENSGWHTDTQYF.

V usage is TRBV14 and J usage is TRBJ2-5; perhaps TRBD2 as D (6 bases). Germline lookup yields CDR1 SGHDN and CDR2 FVKESK. The V and J ends lost 0 bases and 5 bases respectively, with 16 bases between them. CDR3 length: 16 residues. The CDR3 DNA sequence: TGTGCCAGCAGCCAAGATCTGCGTGGGAGGCTGGAGACCCAGTACTTC. This encodes CASSQDLRGRLETQYF.

The chain joins TRBV28 to TRBJ1-5; 7 bases are shared with TRBD1. Germline CDR1 reads MDHEN; CDR2 reads SYDVKM. The CDR3 length is 17 residues. Trimming removed 7 bases from V and 1 base from J; junction bases left unmatched: 13. CDR3 DNA sequence: TGTGCCAGCAATACGCCTCGGGACAGAGGGAGCAATCAGCCCCAGCATTTT. The encoded protein is CASNTPRDRGSNQPQHF.

The chain combines TRBV15 with TRBJ2-2, with D perhaps matching TRBD2 (6 bases). The CDR3 is 14 residues long. Trimming took off 0 bases at V and 6 bases at J, with 8 bases between the two ends. The V gene's germline CDR1 is LNHNV and CDR2 YYDKDF (reference sequence). The CDR3 spells CATSRERGAGELFF. The CDR3 bases are TGTGCCACCAGCAGAGAGCGGGGAGCCGGGGAGCTGTTTTTT. Full variable domain (rest looked up from reference TRBV15 and TRBJ2-2): DAMVIQNPRYQVTQFGKPVTLSCSQTLNHNVMYWYQQKSSQAPKLLFHYYDKDFNNEADTPDNFQSRRPNTSFCFLDIRSPGLGDTAMYLCATSRERGAGELFFGEGSRLTVL.

Here the CDR3 reads CSVEGTGATDTQYF. DNA of the CDR3: TGCAGCGTTGAGGGGACAGGGGCCACAGATACGCAGTATTTT. V usage is TRBV29-1 and J usage is TRBJ2-3, with 10 bases matching TRBD1. Germline loops: CDR1 SQVTM, CDR2 ANQGSEA. V shed 3 bases, J shed 2 bases, and the junction held 2 bases outside the gene matches. This CDR3 spans 14 amino acids.

The chain links TRBV5-1 to TRBJ2-3; 9 nucleotides match TRBD1. Germline values: CDR1 SGHRS, CDR2 YFSETQ. Trimming cost V 0 bases and J 5 bases; bases outside gene matches: 1. The CDR3 loop spans 14 amino acids. The CDR3 protein is CASSLDRGRDTQYF. The CDR3 region has the DNA TGCGCCAGCAGCTTGGACAGGGGGCGAGATACGCAGTATTTT.